This T cell receptor beta chain was identified during a study of blood T cell repertoires in COVID-19. Study background: In each case, the material was cDNA or gDNA derived from T cells, B-cell-depleted T cells, or PBMCs.

This clone was detected many times. V shed 8 bases, J shed 8 bases, and the junction held 8 bases outside the gene matches. This CDR3 is 12 amino acids long. Sequencing was performed with immunoSEQ multiplex PCR; in TCRdb, only in-frame clones are kept and a portion is missing. The sample records 250,000 or so clones, about four fifths being singletons. Sequenced material: peripheral blood. This clonotype originated in a woman aged 18 to 35 with acute or convalescent COVID-19. The chain joins TRBV12-3 or TRBV12-4 to TRBJ2-7; 8 nucleotides agree with TRBD1. In DNA, the CDR3 is TGTGCCAGCGGGTCGACAGGGGTCAAGCAGTACTTC. Amino acid sequence: CASGSTGVKQYF.